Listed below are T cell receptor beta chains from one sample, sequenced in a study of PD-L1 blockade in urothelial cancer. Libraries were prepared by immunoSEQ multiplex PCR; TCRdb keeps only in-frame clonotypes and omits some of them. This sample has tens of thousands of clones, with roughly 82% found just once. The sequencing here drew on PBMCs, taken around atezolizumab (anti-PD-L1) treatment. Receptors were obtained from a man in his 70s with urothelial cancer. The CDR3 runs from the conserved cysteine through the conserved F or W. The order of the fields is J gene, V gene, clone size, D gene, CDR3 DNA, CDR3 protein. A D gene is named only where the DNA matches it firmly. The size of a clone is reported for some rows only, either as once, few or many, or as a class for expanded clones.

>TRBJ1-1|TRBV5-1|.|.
TGCGCCAGCAGCTTGAGTAACAGTATGAACACTGAAGCTTTCTTT
CASSLSNSMNTEAFF
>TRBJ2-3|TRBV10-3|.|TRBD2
TGTGCCATCAGGGGCTCGACTAGCGGGGGTTACACAGATACGCAGTATTTT
CAIRGSTSGGYTDTQYF
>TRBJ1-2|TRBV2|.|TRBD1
TGTGCCAGCAGACTCCGGGACAGGGATGGCTACACCTTC
CASRLRDRDGYTF
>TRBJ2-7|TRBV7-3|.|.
TGTGCCAGCAGCCGAAGGCGGCAGGGAGGCCACGAGCAGTACTTC
CASSRRRQGGHEQYF
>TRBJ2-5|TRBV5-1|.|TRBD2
TGCGCCAGCAGCCATTTTAGCGGGGGGGCCGGAGAGACCCAGTACTTC
CASSHFSGGAGETQYF
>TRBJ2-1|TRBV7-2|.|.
TGTGCCAGCAGCCCCGTATCGGGAGTGTCCTACAATGAGCAGTTCTTC
CASSPVSGVSYNEQFF
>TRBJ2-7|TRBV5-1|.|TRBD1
TGCGCCAGCAGATCGGGACAGGGTAACTACGAGCAGTACTTC
CASRSGQGNYEQYF
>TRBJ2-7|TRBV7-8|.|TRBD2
TGTGCCAGCAGGGAGGGACTAGCGGGTGCCTACGCGTACTTC
CASREGLAGAYAYF
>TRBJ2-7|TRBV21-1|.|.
TGTGCCAGCAGCAAAAGGGGGGCTAGCGGGAGAGTTATCTACGAGCAGTACTTC
CASSKRGASGRVIYEQYF
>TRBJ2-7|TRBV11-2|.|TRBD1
TGTGCCAGCAGCTTAAAGGGGGCAGGCGAGCAGTACTTC
CASSLKGAGEQYF
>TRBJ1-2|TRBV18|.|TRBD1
TGTGCCAGCTCACGGGGACAGCCGAGAGAGAGCTATGGCTACACCTTC
CASSRGQPRESYGYTF
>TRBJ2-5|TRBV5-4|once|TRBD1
TGTGCCAGCAGCCTGGACAGGGCACAAGAGACCCAGTACTTC
CASSLDRAQETQYF
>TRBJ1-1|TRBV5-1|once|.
TGCGCCAGCAGCTCTCTACTACCCTCACCTAACACTGAAGCTTTCTTT
CASSSLLPSPNTEAFF
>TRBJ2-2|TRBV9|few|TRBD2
TGTGCCAGCAGCGTAGATGGGGGGGCGAACACCGGGGAGCTGTTTTTT
CASSVDGGANTGELFF
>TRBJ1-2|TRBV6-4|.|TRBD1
TGTGCCAGCAGTCCAACCCCCGGGACAGGCGGATATGGCTACACCTTC
CASSPTPGTGGYGYTF
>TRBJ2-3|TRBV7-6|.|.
TGTGCCAGCAGCAACCCGCGGACAGCCCGAGGGGATACGCAGTATTTT
CASSNPRTARGDTQYF
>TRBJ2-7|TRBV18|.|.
TGTGCCAGCTCACCAGGAGGGCGCTCCTACGAGCAGTACTTC
CASSPGGRSYEQYF
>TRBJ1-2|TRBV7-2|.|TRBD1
TGTGCCAGCAGCTTAGGGACAGGGGCTAACTATGGCTACACCTTC
CASSLGTGANYGYTF
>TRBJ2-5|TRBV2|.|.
TGTGCCAGCAGCCAGGACAGCCAAGAGACCCAGTACTTC
CASSQDSQETQYF
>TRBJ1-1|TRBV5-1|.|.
TGCGCCAGCAGCTTGGGAGGGGGATACACTGAAGCTTTCTTT
CASSLGGGYTEAFF
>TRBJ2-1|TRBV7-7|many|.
TGTGCTAGCAGCCTCGACAGGTTTGATGAGCAGTTCTTC
CASSLDRFDEQFF
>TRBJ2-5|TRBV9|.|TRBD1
TGTGCCAGCAGCGGGGGACAGGGGGCCGGTGAGACCCAGTACTTC
CASSGGQGAGETQYF
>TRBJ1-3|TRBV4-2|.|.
TGTGCCAGCAGCCAAGACCCCGGGGGGGGATTTACGAACACCATATATTTT
CASSQDPGGGFTNTIYF
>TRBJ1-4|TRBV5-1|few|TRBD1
TGCGCCAGCAGCTTCGGACAGGGCAGCTTTGGAGAAAAACTGTTTTTT
CASSFGQGSFGEKLFF
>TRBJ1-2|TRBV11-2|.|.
TGTGCCAGCAGTCAGACACTTAACTATGGCTACACCTTC
CASSQTLNYGYTF
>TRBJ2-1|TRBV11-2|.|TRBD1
TGTGCCAGCAGCCCGACAGGGGAGAATGAGCAGTTCTTC
CASSPTGENEQFF
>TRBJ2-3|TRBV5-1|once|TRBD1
TGCGCCAGCAGCCCAGGACAGGGACGCACAGATACGCAGTATTTT
CASSPGQGRTDTQYF
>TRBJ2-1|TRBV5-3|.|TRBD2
TGTGCCAGAAGCTTGGCGGGAGGCAGAGATGAGCAGTTCTTC
CARSLAGGRDEQFF
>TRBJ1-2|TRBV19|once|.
TGTGCCAGTAGTAAGGGGCACCGGCGGAACTATGGCTACACCTTC
CASSKGHRRNYGYTF
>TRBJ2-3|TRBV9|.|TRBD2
TGTGCCAGCAGCGAGTGGGGACTAGCGGGACGCACAGATACGCAGTATTTT
CASSEWGLAGRTDTQYF
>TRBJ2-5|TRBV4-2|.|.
TGTGCCAGCAGCCAAGAGTCGACCATGTCGGGATGGGGAGAGACCCAGTACTTC
CASSQESTMSGWGETQYF
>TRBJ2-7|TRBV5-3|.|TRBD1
TGTGCCGCCCCTAGACAGGGGTCCTACGAGCAGTACTTC
CAAPRQGSYEQYF
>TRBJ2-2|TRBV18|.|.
TGTGCCAGCTCACCACCGGCACACCTAGAAATAAACACCGGGGAGCTGTTTTTT
CASSPPAHLEINTGELFF
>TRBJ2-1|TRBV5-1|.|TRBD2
TGCGCCAGCAGCTGGACGCCAGCGGGAGGAAGCGAGCAGTTCTTC
CASSWTPAGGSEQFF
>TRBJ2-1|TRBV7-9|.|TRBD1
TGTGCCAGCAGCGGCCGCGCCGGGACAGGGTACAATGAGCAGTTCTTC
CASSGRAGTGYNEQFF
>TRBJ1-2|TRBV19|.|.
TGTGCCAGTAGTATAGGCGGCATATACTATGGCTACACCTTC
CASSIGGIYYGYTF
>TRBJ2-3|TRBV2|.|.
TGTGCCAGCACCGGTGCTTTAACTAGCACAGATACGCAGTATTTT
CASTGALTSTDTQYF
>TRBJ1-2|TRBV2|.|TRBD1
TGTGCCAGCGTACAGGGGCCGGATGGCTACACCTTC
CASVQGPDGYTF
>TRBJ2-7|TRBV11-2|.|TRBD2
TGTGCCAGCAGCTTCGGGGGGGCCCTCGGAGAGCAGTACTTC
CASSFGGALGEQYF
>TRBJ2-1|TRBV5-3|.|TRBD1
TGTGCCAGAAGCCTCCCCGGGACAGGGGGTTGCAATGAGCAGTTCTTC
CARSLPGTGGCNEQFF
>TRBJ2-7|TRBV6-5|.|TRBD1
TGTGCCAGCAGTTTGGCAGGGGGCAACGACGAGCAGTACTTC
CASSLAGGNDEQYF
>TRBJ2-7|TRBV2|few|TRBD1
TGTGCCAGCGTCCGGACAGGGTACCCCTCCTACGAGCAGTACTTC
CASVRTGYPSYEQYF
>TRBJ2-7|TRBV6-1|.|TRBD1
TGTGCCAGCAGTGAAGTCTGGGACAGCAACTACGAGCAGTACTTC
CASSEVWDSNYEQYF
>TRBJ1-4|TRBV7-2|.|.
TGTGCCAGCAGCCAAGGGCAGGGAGGTGAAAAACTGTTTTTT
CASSQGQGGEKLFF
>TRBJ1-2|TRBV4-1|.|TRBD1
TGCGCCAGCAGCCAAGTTACAGGGGCGGGCTATGGCTACACCTTC
CASSQVTGAGYGYTF
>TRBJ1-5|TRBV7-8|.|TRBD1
TGTGCCAGCAGCCCACCGGGACAGGGGATTGGAGCTAGCAATCAGCCCCAGCATTTT
CASSPPGQGIGASNQPQHF
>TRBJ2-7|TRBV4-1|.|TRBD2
TGCGCCAGTAGCCAAGATGCGAGACTAGCGGGTGTGTACGAGCAGTACTTC
CASSQDARLAGVYEQYF